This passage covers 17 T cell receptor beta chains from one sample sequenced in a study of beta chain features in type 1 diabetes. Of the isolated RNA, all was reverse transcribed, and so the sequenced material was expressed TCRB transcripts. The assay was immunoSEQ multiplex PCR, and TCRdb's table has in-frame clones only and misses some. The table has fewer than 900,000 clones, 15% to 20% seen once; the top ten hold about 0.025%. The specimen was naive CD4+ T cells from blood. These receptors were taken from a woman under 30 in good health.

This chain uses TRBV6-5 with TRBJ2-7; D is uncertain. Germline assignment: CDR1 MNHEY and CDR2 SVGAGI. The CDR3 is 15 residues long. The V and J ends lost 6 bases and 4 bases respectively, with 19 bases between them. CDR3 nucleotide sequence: TGTGCCAGCAGCGTGGTAGGAGTAGGGTCTTACGAGCAGTACTTC. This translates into CASSVVGVGSYEQYF.

CDR3 nucleotides: TGTGCCAGTAGTATAGAGAGCTATGAGCAGTTCTTC. Translating gives CASSIESYEQFF. The V gene is TRBV19, the J gene TRBJ2-1; D call uncertain. V was shortened by 0 bases and J by 8 bases, with 5 bases between the two germline ends. CDR1 is LNHDA and CDR2 is SQIVND in the germline V gene (reference sequence). The length of the CDR3 is 12 residues.

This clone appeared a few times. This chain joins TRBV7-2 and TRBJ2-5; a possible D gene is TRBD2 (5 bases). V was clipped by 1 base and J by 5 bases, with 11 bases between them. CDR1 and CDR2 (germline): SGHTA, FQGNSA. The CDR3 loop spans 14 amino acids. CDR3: CASSLVRGLETQYF. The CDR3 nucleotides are TGTGCCAGCAGCTTAGTCCGAGGGCTGGAGACCCAGTACTTC.

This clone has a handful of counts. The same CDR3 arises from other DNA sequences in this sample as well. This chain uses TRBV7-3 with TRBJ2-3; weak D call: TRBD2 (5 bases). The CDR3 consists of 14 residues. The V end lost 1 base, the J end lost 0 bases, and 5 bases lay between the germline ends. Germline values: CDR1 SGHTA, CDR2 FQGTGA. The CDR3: CASSLSGSTDTQYF. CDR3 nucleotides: TGTGCCAGCAGCTTAAGCGGGAGCACAGATACGCAGTATTTT. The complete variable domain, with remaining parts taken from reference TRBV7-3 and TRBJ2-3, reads GAGVSQTPSNKVTEKGKYVELRCDPISGHTALYWYRQSLGQGPEFLIYFQGTGAADDSGLPNDRFFAVRPEGSVSTLKIQRTERGDSAVYLCASSLSGSTDTQYFGPGTRLTVL.

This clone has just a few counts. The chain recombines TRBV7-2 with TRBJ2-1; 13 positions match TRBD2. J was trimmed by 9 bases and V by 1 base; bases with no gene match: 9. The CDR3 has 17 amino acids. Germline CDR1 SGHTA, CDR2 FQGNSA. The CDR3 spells CASSLGPGTSGTGEQFF. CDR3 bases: TGTGCCAGCAGCTTAGGACCCGGGACTAGCGGGACGGGTGAGCAGTTCTTC.

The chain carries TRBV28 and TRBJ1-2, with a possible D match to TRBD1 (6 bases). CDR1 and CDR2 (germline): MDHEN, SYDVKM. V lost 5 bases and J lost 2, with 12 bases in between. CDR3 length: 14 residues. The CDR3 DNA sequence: TGTGCCAGCAGTCTATTAACAGGGAACTATGGCTACACCTTC. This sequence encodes CASSLLTGNYGYTF.

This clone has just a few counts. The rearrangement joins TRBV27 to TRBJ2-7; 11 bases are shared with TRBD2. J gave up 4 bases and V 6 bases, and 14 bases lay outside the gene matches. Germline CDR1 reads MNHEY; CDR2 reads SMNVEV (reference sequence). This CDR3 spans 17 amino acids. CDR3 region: CASSRVAGGPHGYEQYF. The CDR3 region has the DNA TGTGCCAGCAGCCGGGTAGCGGGAGGGCCTCATGGTTACGAGCAGTACTTC.

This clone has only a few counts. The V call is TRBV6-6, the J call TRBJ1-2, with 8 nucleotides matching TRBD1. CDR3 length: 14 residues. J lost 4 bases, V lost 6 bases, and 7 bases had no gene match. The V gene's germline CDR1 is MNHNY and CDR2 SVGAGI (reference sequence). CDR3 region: CASRAGGGLYGYTF. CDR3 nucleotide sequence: TGTGCCAGCAGAGCAGGGGGCGGACTCTATGGCTACACCTTC.

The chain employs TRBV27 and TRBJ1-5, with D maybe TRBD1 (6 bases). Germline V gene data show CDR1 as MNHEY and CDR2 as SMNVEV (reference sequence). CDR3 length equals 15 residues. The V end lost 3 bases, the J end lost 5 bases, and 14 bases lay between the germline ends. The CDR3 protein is CASSFGGRGDQPQHF. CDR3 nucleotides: TGTGCCAGCAGTTTCGGGGGCAGGGGTGATCAGCCCCAGCATTTT.

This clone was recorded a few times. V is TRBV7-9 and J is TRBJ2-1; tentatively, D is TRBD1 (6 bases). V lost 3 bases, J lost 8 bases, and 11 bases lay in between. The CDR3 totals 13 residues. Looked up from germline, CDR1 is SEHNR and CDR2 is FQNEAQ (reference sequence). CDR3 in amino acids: CASSFSGVDEQFF. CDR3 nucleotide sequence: TGTGCCAGCAGCTTCTCAGGGGTGGATGAGCAGTTCTTC.

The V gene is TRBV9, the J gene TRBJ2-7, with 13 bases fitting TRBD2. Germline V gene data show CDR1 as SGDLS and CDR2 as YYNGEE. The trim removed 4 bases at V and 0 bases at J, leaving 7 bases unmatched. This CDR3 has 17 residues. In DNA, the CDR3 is TGTGCCAGCAGCCTAGGGACTAGCGGGGCAAGCTCCTACGAGCAGTACTTC. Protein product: CASSLGTSGASSYEQYF.

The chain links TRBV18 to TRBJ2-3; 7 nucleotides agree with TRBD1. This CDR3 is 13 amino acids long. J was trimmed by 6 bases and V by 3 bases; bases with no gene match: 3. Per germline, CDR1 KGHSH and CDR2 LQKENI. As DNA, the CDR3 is TGTGCCAGCTCACCGACAGGGTCGGATACGCAGTATTTT. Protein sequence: CASSPTGSDTQYF.

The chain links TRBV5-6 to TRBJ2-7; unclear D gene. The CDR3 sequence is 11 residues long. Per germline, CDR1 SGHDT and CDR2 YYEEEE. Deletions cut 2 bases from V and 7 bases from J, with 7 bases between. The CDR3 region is CASSLSEEQYF. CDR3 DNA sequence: TGTGCCAGCAGCTTATCGGAGGAGCAGTACTTC.

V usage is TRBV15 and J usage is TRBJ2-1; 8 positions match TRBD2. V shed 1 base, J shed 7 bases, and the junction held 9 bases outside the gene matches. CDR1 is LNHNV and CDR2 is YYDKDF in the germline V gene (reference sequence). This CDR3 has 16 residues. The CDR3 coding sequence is TGTGCCACCAGCAGAGGAGCTAGCGGGTCAAGGAATGAGCAGTTCTTC. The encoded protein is CATSRGASGSRNEQFF.

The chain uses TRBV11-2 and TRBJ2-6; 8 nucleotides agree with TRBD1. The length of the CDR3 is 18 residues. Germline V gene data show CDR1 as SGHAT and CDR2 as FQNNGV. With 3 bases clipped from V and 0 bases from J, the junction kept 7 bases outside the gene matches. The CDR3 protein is CASSFGQGLISGANVLTF. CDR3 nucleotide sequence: TGTGCCAGCAGCTTCGGACAGGGACTGATCTCTGGGGCCAACGTCCTGACTTTC.

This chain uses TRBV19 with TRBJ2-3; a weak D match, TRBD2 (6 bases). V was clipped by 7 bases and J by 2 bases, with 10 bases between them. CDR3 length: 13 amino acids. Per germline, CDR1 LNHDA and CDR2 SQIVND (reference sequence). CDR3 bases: TGTGCCAGTACACCGGGGGACACAGATACGCAGTATTTT. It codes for CASTPGDTDTQYF. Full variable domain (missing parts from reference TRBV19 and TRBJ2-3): DGGITQSPKYLFRKEGQNVTLSCEQNLNHDAMYWYRQDPGQGLRLIYYSQIVNDFQKGDIAEGYSVSREKKESFPLTVTSAQKNPTAFYLCASTPGDTDTQYFGPGTRLTVL.

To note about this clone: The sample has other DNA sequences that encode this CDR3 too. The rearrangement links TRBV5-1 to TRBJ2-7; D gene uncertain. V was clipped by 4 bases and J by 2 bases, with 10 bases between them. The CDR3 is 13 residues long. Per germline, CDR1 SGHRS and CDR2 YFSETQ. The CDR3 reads CASSLRQTYEQYF. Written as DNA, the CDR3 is TGCGCCAGCAGCCTACGACAAACCTACGAGCAGTACTTC.